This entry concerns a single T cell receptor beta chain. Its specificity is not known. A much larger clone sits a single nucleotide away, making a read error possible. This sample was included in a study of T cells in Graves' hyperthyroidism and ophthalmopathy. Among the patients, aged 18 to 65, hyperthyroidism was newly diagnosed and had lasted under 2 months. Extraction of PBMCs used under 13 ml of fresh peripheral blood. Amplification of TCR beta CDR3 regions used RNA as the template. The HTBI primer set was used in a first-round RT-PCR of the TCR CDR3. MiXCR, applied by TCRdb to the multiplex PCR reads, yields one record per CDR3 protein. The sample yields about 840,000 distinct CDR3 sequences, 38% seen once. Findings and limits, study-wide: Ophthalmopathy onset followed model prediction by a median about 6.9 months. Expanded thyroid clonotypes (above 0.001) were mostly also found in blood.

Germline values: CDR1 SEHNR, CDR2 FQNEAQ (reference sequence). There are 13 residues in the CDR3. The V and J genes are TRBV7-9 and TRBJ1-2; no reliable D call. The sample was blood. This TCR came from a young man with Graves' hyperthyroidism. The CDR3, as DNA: TGTGCCAGCAGCTTAATACACCTCTATGGCCACACCTTC. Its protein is CASSLIHLYGHTF.